These 10 T cell receptor beta chains came from one sample sequenced in a study of a mutant IDH1 vaccine in newly diagnosed glioma. These receptors are not linked to any known antigen. Time point noted: week 47, end of study. Doses comprised 300 ug of mutant IDH1 20-mer peptide each, plus topical imiquimod. Profiling relied on immunoSEQ multiplex PCR, and the TCRdb table lists in-frame clones only, not all of them. In the table there are around 30,000 clones, more than 75% of which are singletons. The specimen was PBMCs, collected from a glioma patient whose treatment included an IDH1 peptide vaccine. These TCRs come from a woman in her twenties or thirties with glioma.

The CDR3 loop reads CATSRGLNTGELFF. Here the CDR3 DNA reads TGTGCCACCAGCCGGGGGCTTAACACCGGGGAGCTGTTTTTT. This rearrangement joins TRBV15 to TRBJ2-2; D might be TRBD1 or TRBD2, each matching 6 bases. Trimming took 5 bases from V and 2 from J, leaving 9 bases between them. This CDR3 spans 14 amino acids. The germline V gene encodes CDR1 LNHNV and CDR2 YYDKDF (reference sequence).

This sequence joins TRBV2 and TRBJ1-1; a weak D match, TRBD1 (6 bases). In germline, CDR1 is SNHLY, CDR2 FYNNEI. V was cut by 3 bases and J by 7 bases, with 12 bases left in between. There are 13 residues in the CDR3. In nucleotides, the CDR3 is TGTGCCAGCAGTGATGTCGGGGGCAGTGAAGCTTTCTTT. It encodes CASSDVGGSEAFF.

This clone qualifies as medium-sized. The rearrangement joins TRBV5-4 to TRBJ1-2; no reliable D call. The CDR3 has 14 residues. The V end lost 1 base, the J end lost 8 bases, and 15 bases lay between the germline ends. Germline V gene data show CDR1 as SGHNT and CDR2 as YYREEE (reference sequence). The CDR3 protein is CASSLYGPGGGYTF. The DNA of the CDR3 is TGTGCCAGCAGCTTGTACGGACCGGGCGGGGGCTACACCTTC.

V usage is TRBV14 and J usage is TRBJ1-2; TRBD1 is a possible D gene (5 bases). The V gene's germline CDR1 is SGHDN and CDR2 FVKESK. This CDR3 has 14 amino acids. The V and J ends lost 4 bases and 0 bases respectively, with 9 bases between them. This CDR3 is CASSRDGPNYGYTF. In nucleotides, the CDR3 is TGTGCCAGCAGCCGGGACGGACCTAACTATGGCTACACCTTC.

The chain couples TRBV30 to TRBJ2-7; weak D call: TRBD2 (7 bases). Germline-derived CDR1 and CDR2 are GTSNPN and SVGIG (reference sequence). The V and J ends lost 7 bases and 6 bases respectively, with 13 bases between them. The CDR3 runs to 11 residues. The CDR3 region has the DNA TGTGCCTCCTTGAGGGGGGGCGAGCAGTACTTC. Translation: CASLRGGEQYF.

V usage is TRBV5-6 and J usage is TRBJ2-2; 8 nucleotides line up with TRBD2. The CDR3 is made up of 16 amino acids. After removal of 0 bases from V and 5 bases from J, the junction contained 6 bases not matched to a gene. CDR1 and CDR2 from the germline V gene are SGHDT and YYEEEE. CDR3 sequence reads: CASSLDGLAGTGELFF. The CDR3 bases are TGTGCCAGCAGCTTGGACGGACTAGCAGGTACCGGGGAGCTGTTTTTT.

The chain couples TRBV5-4 to TRBJ1-2, with TRBD1 matching 8 bases. The J segment lost 7 bases and the V segment lost 2 bases, leaving 7 bases of the junction unmatched. The CDR3 runs to 14 residues. Germline V gene lookup returns CDR1 SGHNT and CDR2 YYREEE (reference sequence). In DNA form, the CDR3 reads TGTGCCAGCAGCTTTAAGCAGGGGGCGGGTGGCTACACCTTC. Its translation: CASSFKQGAGGYTF.

The chain carries TRBV7-9 and TRBJ2-5; the D gene is possibly TRBD1 (6 bases). Trimming shortened V by 1 base and J by 5 bases, and 14 bases separated the two germline ends. The germline gives CDR1 SEHNR, CDR2 FQNEAQ (reference sequence). The CDR3 consists of 15 residues. This CDR3 reads CASSLGNRDWETQYF. The CDR3 DNA reads TGTGCCAGCAGCTTAGGGAACAGGGATTGGGAGACCCAGTACTTC. Supplemented by reference TRBV7-9 and TRBJ2-5, the full variable domain reads DTGVSQNPRHKITKRGQNVTFRCDPISEHNRLYWYRQTLGQGPEFLTYFQNEAQLEKSRLLSDRFSAERPKGSFSTLEIQRTEQGDSAMYLCASSLGNRDWETQYFGPGTRLLVL.

V usage is TRBV6-6 and J usage is TRBJ1-2; D possibly corresponds to TRBD1 (6 bases). The CDR3 runs 14 residues. With 5 bases removed from V and 3 bases from J, the gap between germline ends came to 13 bases. Germline V gene lookup returns CDR1 MNHNY and CDR2 SVGAGI (reference sequence). The CDR3 region is CASSQTGTYYGYTF. DNA of the CDR3: TGTGCCAGCAGTCAGACCGGGACATACTATGGCTACACCTTC.

This clone was recorded once. The rearrangement uses TRBV4-1 and TRBJ2-1, with 8 bases identical to TRBD2. The V and J ends lost 5 bases and 0 bases, in that order; junction bases with no gene match: 6. This CDR3 region has 16 residues. Germline values: CDR1 MGHRA, CDR2 YSYEKL. The CDR3 loop is CASSAGGYRSYNEQFF. The CDR3 coding sequence is TGCGCCAGCAGCGCGGGGGGATACCGCTCCTACAATGAGCAGTTCTTC.